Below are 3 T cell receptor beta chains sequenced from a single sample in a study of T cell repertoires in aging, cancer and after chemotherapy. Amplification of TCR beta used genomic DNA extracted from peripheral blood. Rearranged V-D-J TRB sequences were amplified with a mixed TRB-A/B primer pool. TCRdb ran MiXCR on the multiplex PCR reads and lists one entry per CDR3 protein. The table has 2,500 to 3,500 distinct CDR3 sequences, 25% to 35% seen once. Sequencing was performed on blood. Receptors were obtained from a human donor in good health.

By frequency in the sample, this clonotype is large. The CDR3 bases are TGCAGTGCGCCCGGGACAGGGGAGCATCAGCCCCAGCATTTT. The encoded protein is CSAPGTGEHQPQHF. The chain is built from TRBV20-1 and TRBJ1-5; 10 positions match TRBD1. V shed 6 bases and J 5 bases; nucleotides not matched to a gene: 7. Germline CDR1 is DFQATT and CDR2 is SNEGSKA (reference sequence). The CDR3 covers 14 residues.

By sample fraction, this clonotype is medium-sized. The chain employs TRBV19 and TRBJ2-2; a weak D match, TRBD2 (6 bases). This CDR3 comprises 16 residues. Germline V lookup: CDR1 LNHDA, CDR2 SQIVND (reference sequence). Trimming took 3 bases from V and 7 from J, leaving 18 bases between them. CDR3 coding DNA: TGTGCCAGTAGTATCGTTGGGCGGAGGGCTGGCGGGGAGCTGTTTTTT. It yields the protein CASSIVGRRAGGELFF.

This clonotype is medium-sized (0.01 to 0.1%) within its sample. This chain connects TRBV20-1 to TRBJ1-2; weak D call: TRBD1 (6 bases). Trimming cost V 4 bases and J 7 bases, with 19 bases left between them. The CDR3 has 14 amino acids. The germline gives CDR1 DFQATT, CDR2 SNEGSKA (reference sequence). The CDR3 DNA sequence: TGCAGTGCTAAGGGGGGGACGGGCGGTTCTGGCTACACCTTC. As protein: CSAKGGTGGSGYTF.